These 21 T cell receptor beta chains were all obtained from the same sample, sequenced in a study of T cell responses to AZD1222 COVID-19 vaccine. TCRdb's table, derived via immunoSEQ multiplex PCR, lists solely in-frame clones and lacks some. The data show around 83,000 clones, over 75% seen once. The sequencing used peripheral blood, collected on day 0 of AZD1222 vaccination. These receptors originate from an adult in good health.

V and J are TRBV3-1 (or the pseudogene TRBV3-2) and TRBJ1-2; no firm D call. V gave up 4 bases and J gave up 5 bases, with 14 bases separating them. In germline, CDR1 is LGHDT, CDR2 YNNKEL (reference sequence). This CDR3 region has 14 residues. The DNA of the CDR3 is TGTGCCAGCAGCCCGGACCCCACTGGGTATGGCTACACCTTC. This encodes CASSPDPTGYGYTF.

The chain uses TRBV5-1 and TRBJ1-1; 7 bases are shared with TRBD1. Germline V gene lookup returns CDR1 SGHRS and CDR2 YFSETQ. J gave up 2 bases and V 4 bases, and 5 bases lay outside the gene matches. The CDR3 loop spans 14 amino acids. DNA for the CDR3: TGCGCCAGCAGCAGGGGGCCTACCAACACTGAAGCTTTCTTT. Translated: CASSRGPTNTEAFF.

The chain has TRBV7-8 and TRBJ1-2; 8 nucleotides agree with TRBD1. V was pared by 5 bases and J by 7 bases, with 12 bases of the junction left unmatched. The CDR3 loop spans 15 amino acids. Per the germline V gene, CDR1 is SGHVS and CDR2 is FQNEAQ. CDR3 in amino acids: CASSPRQGRDSGYTF. The CDR3 bases are TGTGCCAGCAGCCCAAGACAGGGGCGGGACTCTGGCTACACCTTC.

The chain joins TRBV7-3 to TRBJ2-5, with TRBD2 matching over 7 bases. The CDR3 loop spans 13 amino acids. Germline CDR1 is SGHTA and CDR2 is FQGTGA. Trimming at V came to 1 base and at J to 5 bases, leaving 1 base not matched to a gene. The CDR3 protein is CASSLSGSETQYF. The DNA for the CDR3 is TGTGCCAGCAGCTTAAGCGGGAGTGAGACCCAGTACTTC.

This clone has a handful of counts. The rearrangement links TRBV5-4 to TRBJ1-2, with TRBD1 matching 8 bases. The length of the CDR3 is 15 residues. The germline gives CDR1 SGHNT, CDR2 YYREEE (reference sequence). V lost 4 bases to trimming and J lost 4 bases; unmatched junction nucleotides: 9. For the CDR3, the DNA is TGTGCCAGCAGCCCCCGACAGGGGTCGGGCTATGGCTACACCTTC. Its translation is CASSPRQGSGYGYTF. Supplemented by reference TRBV5-4 and TRBJ1-2, the full variable domain reads ETGVTQSPTHLIKTRGQQVTLRCSSQSGHNTVSWYQQALGQGPQFIFQYYREEENGRGNFPPRFSGLQFPNYSSELNVNALELDDSALYLCASSPRQGSGYGYTFGSGTRLTVV.

The chain combines TRBV11-2 with TRBJ2-7, with 7 nucleotides matching TRBD2. Germline CDR1 reads SGHAT; CDR2 reads FQNNGV. V dropped 1 base and J dropped 0; count of bases not matched to a gene: 3. The CDR3 length is 15 residues. CDR3 in DNA: TGTGCCAGCAGCTTAGGAGCGGGGAGCTCCTACGAGCAGTACTTC. Translation: CASSLGAGSSYEQYF.

The chain carries TRBV7-3 and TRBJ2-3; 9 bases agree with TRBD1. V dropped 2 bases and J dropped 3; count of bases not matched to a gene: 3. This CDR3 contains 15 residues. The V gene's germline CDR1 is SGHTA and CDR2 FQGTGA. The CDR3 sequence is CASSLGTGMTDTQYF. The CDR3 DNA reads TGTGCCAGCAGCTTAGGGACAGGGATGACAGATACGCAGTATTTT. The variable domain in full, with the rest retrieved from reference TRBV7-3 and TRBJ2-3, is GAGVSQTPSNKVTEKGKYVELRCDPISGHTALYWYRQSLGQGPEFLIYFQGTGAADDSGLPNDRFFAVRPEGSVSTLKIQRTERGDSAVYLCASSLGTGMTDTQYFGPGTRLTVL.

The genes are TRBV7-2 and TRBJ1-1, with TRBD1 as a possible D gene (6 bases). The CDR3 has 14 residues. CDR1 is SGHTA, CDR2 FQGNSA, per germline. The V end was cut by 5 bases, the J end by 1 base, with 11 bases between. CDR3 DNA: TGTGCCAGCAGCAAGAGGGGGTCGAACACTGAAGCTTTCTTT. It codes for CASSKRGSNTEAFF.

This chain uses TRBV4-3 with TRBJ2-5, with a possible D match to TRBD1 (5 bases). CDR1 and CDR2 (germline): LGHNA, YSLEER. The CDR3 loop spans 13 amino acids. Trimming took off 0 bases at V and 7 bases at J, with 9 bases between the two ends. The CDR3 nucleotides are TGCGCCAGCAGCCAAGATAACCAGGGGACCCAGTACTTC. Protein product: CASSQDNQGTQYF.

Here the CDR3 DNA reads TGTGCCAGTAAAGGACAGGGAGAAGAGACCCAGTACTTC. As protein: CASKGQGEETQYF. This chain uses TRBV19 with TRBJ2-5; 8 nucleotides agree with TRBD1. The J segment lost 3 bases and the V segment lost 7 bases, leaving 4 bases of the junction unmatched. The CDR3 is 13 amino acids. Per germline, CDR1 LNHDA and CDR2 SQIVND (reference sequence).

The chain joins TRBV27 to TRBJ1-5, with TRBD1 matching over 9 bases. The V and J ends lost 6 bases and 4 bases, in that order; junction bases with no gene match: 10. The CDR3 length is 16 residues. Germline V gives CDR1 MNHEY, CDR2 SMNVEV (reference sequence). The CDR3 reads CASRALRTGDNQPQHF. Here the CDR3 DNA reads TGTGCCAGCAGGGCCCTACGGACAGGGGATAATCAGCCCCAGCATTTT.

The chain joins TRBV3-1 (or the pseudogene TRBV3-2) to TRBJ2-2; D uncertain. The germline V gene encodes CDR1 LGHDT and CDR2 YNNKEL (reference sequence). The length of the CDR3 is 12 residues. Deletions cut 5 bases from V and 5 bases from J, with 6 bases between. The CDR3 region has the DNA TGTGCCAGCAGCTTTCGTACCGGGGAGCTGTTTTTT. The encoded protein is CASSFRTGELFF.

The chain employs TRBV20-1 and TRBJ2-7; D is undetermined. Germline V gene sequence: CDR1 DFQATT, CDR2 SNEGSKA (reference sequence). The CDR3 sequence is 12 residues long. V was shortened by 3 bases and J by 2 bases, with 8 bases between the two germline ends. In nucleotides, the CDR3 is TGCAGTGCTAGTGCCAGGCCCTACGAGCAGTACTTC. Encoded protein: CSASARPYEQYF.

The CDR3 nucleotides read TGTGCCAGCAGCTTAGGGGGTTCTTACGAGCAGTACTTC. It encodes CASSLGGSYEQYF. The chain uses TRBV11-1 and TRBJ2-7, with unresolved D. V dropped 1 base and J dropped 4 bases, with 8 bases sitting between them. Germline CDR1 reads SGHAT; CDR2 reads FQDESV (reference sequence). This CDR3 has 13 residues. Full variable domain (remainder filled in from reference TRBV11-1 and TRBJ2-7): EAEVAQSPRYKITEKSQAVAFWCDPISGHATLYWYRQILGQGPELLVQFQDESVVDDSQLPKDRFSAERLKGVDSTLKIQPAELGDSAMYLCASSLGGSYEQYFGPGTRLTVT.

The chain has TRBV7-3 and TRBJ1-1; D perhaps matches TRBD1 (5 bases). The germline CDR1 and CDR2 sequences are SGHTA and FQGTGA. Trimming cost V 2 bases and J 4 bases, with 11 bases left between them. The CDR3 sequence is 14 residues long. CDR3 protein: CASSLAQGGTEAFF. The CDR3 DNA follows: TGTGCCAGCAGCTTAGCTCAGGGCGGCACTGAAGCTTTCTTT.

This clone was recorded only once. The V gene is TRBV12-3 or TRBV12-4, the J gene TRBJ2-3; no definite D call. The V end was cut by 6 bases, the J end by 5 bases, with 9 bases between. This CDR3 comprises 12 residues. CDR3 sequence reads: CASRTPGDTQYF. The CDR3 DNA reads TGTGCCAGCAGAACCCCCGGAGATACGCAGTATTTT.

This rearrangement joins TRBV19 to TRBJ2-6; D may be TRBD2 (5 bases). V lost 4 bases and J 0 bases, leaving 10 bases between the germline ends. CDR1 and CDR2 (germline): LNHDA, SQIVND (reference sequence). This CDR3 is 16 amino acids long. The CDR3 reads CASSTVATSGANVLTF. The CDR3 DNA reads TGTGCCAGTAGTACGGTAGCGACCTCTGGGGCCAACGTCCTGACTTTC.

A single count supports this clone. The gene calls are TRBV4-3 and TRBJ1-6; tentatively, D is TRBD1 (6 bases). The germline CDR1 and CDR2 sequences are LGHNA and YSLEER. The CDR3 totals 17 residues. Trimming took 0 bases from V and 0 from J, leaving 9 bases between them. The CDR3: CASSQETGFSYNSPLHF. The CDR3 DNA reads TGCGCCAGCAGCCAAGAAACAGGGTTCTCCTATAATTCACCCCTCCACTTT.

The chain is built from TRBV7-9 and TRBJ1-2; D is ambiguous. CDR1 and CDR2 from the germline V gene are SEHNR and FQNEAQ (reference sequence). V lost 4 bases and J 8 bases, leaving 8 bases between the germline ends. The CDR3 contains 11 residues. The CDR3 nucleotides are TGTGCCAGCAGCTCTTCTGCGGGCTACACCTTC. As protein: CASSSSAGYTF. The full variable domain, its missing parts supplied by reference TRBV7-9 and TRBJ1-2, is DTGVSQNPRHKITKRGQNVTFRCDPISEHNRLYWYRQTLGQGPEFLTYFQNEAQLEKSRLLSDRFSAERPKGSFSTLEIQRTEQGDSAMYLCASSSSAGYTFGSGTRLTVV.

The V call is TRBV2, the J call TRBJ2-2, with D possibly matching TRBD1 (7 bases). Trimming took 5 bases from V and 7 from J, leaving 11 bases between them. The CDR3 contains 13 residues. CDR1 is SNHLY and CDR2 is FYNNEI in the germline V gene. The CDR3 nucleotides read TGTGCCAGCAGTCCAGGGGGGAACGGGGAGCTGTTTTTT. Its protein is CASSPGGNGELFF. Together with reference TRBV2 and TRBJ2-2, the CDR3 gives the full variable domain: EPEVTQTPSHQVTQMGQEVILRCVPISNHLYFYWYRQILGQKVEFLVSFYNNEISEKSEIFDDQFSVERPDGSNFTLKIRSTKLEDSAMYFCASSPGGNGELFFGEGSRLTVL.

This chain connects TRBV29-1 to TRBJ1-1; TRBD1 is a possible D gene (5 bases). Trimming left V 4 bases short and J 0 bases short, with 9 bases between. CDR3 length: 13 amino acids. Germline V CDR1 and CDR2: SQVTM, ANQGSEA. The CDR3 DNA follows: TGCAGCGTTGGGGGGTTGATGAACACTGAAGCTTTCTTT. This gives the protein CSVGGLMNTEAFF.